The rows below give T cell receptor beta chains drawn from one sample of a study of T cell repertoires in cytomegalovirus infection. Each CDR3 protein is one row after TCRdb ran MiXCR on the reads. This sample has almost 500,000 distinct CDR3 sequences, with about 11% found just once. Material: PBMCs. Receptors originate from a human donor in good health (CMV status not recorded). Some clones in this sample may be carry-over from other donors' samples. Both conserved end residues are part of each CDR3. D genes are given only for firm matches. The size field is filled for only some rows; it gives once, few, many or a size class.

cdr3_aa: CSARKPQETQYF
cdr3_nt: TGCAGTGCTAGGAAGCCGCAAGAGACCCAGTACTTC
clone_size: -
d_call: -
v_call: TRBV20-1
j_call: TRBJ2-5

cdr3_aa: CASSFISNYGYTF
cdr3_nt: TGTGCCAGCAGTTTTATCTCTAACTATGGCTACACCTTC
clone_size: many
d_call: -
v_call: TRBV12-3/TRBV12-4
j_call: TRBJ1-2

cdr3_aa: CASGLTGGGYTF
cdr3_nt: TGTGCTAGTGGACTTACAGGAGGAGGCTACACCTTC
clone_size: many
d_call: -
v_call: TRBV12-5
j_call: TRBJ1-2

cdr3_aa: CASSPDWYSGNTIYF
cdr3_nt: TGTGCCAGCAGTCCAGACTGGTACTCTGGAAACACCATATATTTT
clone_size: -
d_call: -
v_call: TRBV28
j_call: TRBJ1-3

cdr3_aa: CASTTGYSGNTIYF
cdr3_nt: TGTGCCAGTACCACAGGGTACTCTGGAAACACCATATATTTT
clone_size: -
d_call: -
v_call: TRBV19
j_call: TRBJ1-3

cdr3_aa: CASKGTAQETQYF
cdr3_nt: TGTGCCAGCAAAGGGACAGCGCAAGAGACCCAGTACTTC
clone_size: many
d_call: TRBD1
v_call: TRBV6-1
j_call: TRBJ2-5

cdr3_aa: CASPRQDTGELFF
cdr3_nt: TGTGCCAGTCCGCGACAAGACACCGGGGAGCTGTTTTTT
clone_size: many
d_call: -
v_call: TRBV19
j_call: TRBJ2-2

cdr3_aa: CSAPDGTSGNYNEQFF
cdr3_nt: TGCAGTGCGCCGGACGGGACGTCGGGGAACTACAATGAGCAGTTCTTC
clone_size: -
d_call: -
v_call: TRBV20-1
j_call: TRBJ2-1

cdr3_aa: CASSYSTWRTEAFF
cdr3_nt: TGTGCCAGCAGTTACTCGACGTGGAGGACTGAAGCTTTCTTT
clone_size: many
d_call: -
v_call: TRBV6-5
j_call: TRBJ1-1

cdr3_aa: CASSYSDQSSYNEQFF
cdr3_nt: TGTGCCAGCAGTTACTCGGACCAGAGCTCCTACAATGAGCAGTTCTTC
clone_size: many
d_call: -
v_call: TRBV6-5
j_call: TRBJ2-1

cdr3_aa: CSVRDYPTDTQYF
cdr3_nt: TGCAGCGTTAGGGACTATCCCACAGATACGCAGTATTTT
clone_size: many
d_call: TRBD2
v_call: TRBV29-1
j_call: TRBJ2-3

cdr3_aa: CASSLVSAGENIQYF
cdr3_nt: TGTGCCAGCAGCTTAGTTTCGGCAGGGGAAAACATTCAGTACTTC
clone_size: -
d_call: -
v_call: TRBV7-6
j_call: TRBJ2-4

cdr3_aa: CSAASVRGAGTEAFF
cdr3_nt: TGCAGTGCAGCCTCGGTCAGGGGGGCTGGGACTGAAGCTTTCTTT
clone_size: -
d_call: TRBD1
v_call: TRBV20-1
j_call: TRBJ1-1

cdr3_aa: CASSTEGQNPYEQYF
cdr3_nt: TGTGCCAGCAGCACCGAAGGACAGAATCCCTACGAGCAGTACTTC
clone_size: many
d_call: -
v_call: TRBV28
j_call: TRBJ2-7

cdr3_aa: CASSLVPGGTGELFF
cdr3_nt: TGTGCCAGCAGCTTAGTCCCAGGGGGAACCGGGGAGCTGTTTTTT
clone_size: few
d_call: TRBD1
v_call: TRBV11-3
j_call: TRBJ2-2

cdr3_aa: CASHKGRLNTEAFF
cdr3_nt: TGTGCCAGCCACAAAGGTAGGCTGAACACTGAAGCTTTCTTT
clone_size: few
d_call: -
v_call: TRBV19
j_call: TRBJ1-1

cdr3_aa: CASSQYPVTGGEETQYF
cdr3_nt: TGCGCCAGCAGCCAGTATCCAGTCACAGGGGGCGAGGAGACCCAGTACTTC
clone_size: few
d_call: TRBD1
v_call: TRBV4-1
j_call: TRBJ2-5

cdr3_aa: CASSLYSGAYEQYF
cdr3_nt: TGTGCCAGCAGCTTATATAGCGGCGCCTACGAGCAGTACTTC
clone_size: -
d_call: -
v_call: TRBV5-5
j_call: TRBJ2-7

cdr3_aa: CASSSDRFSGNTIYF
cdr3_nt: TGTGCCAGCAGTTCGGACAGATTCTCTGGAAACACCATATATTTT
clone_size: few
d_call: -
v_call: TRBV2
j_call: TRBJ1-3

cdr3_aa: CASSPVGGTEAFF
cdr3_nt: TGTGCCAGCTCACCAGTAGGGGGGACTGAAGCTTTCTTT
clone_size: -
d_call: -
v_call: TRBV18
j_call: TRBJ1-1

cdr3_aa: CSALSGYTF
cdr3_nt: TGCAGTGCTTTAAGTGGCTACACCTTC
clone_size: -
d_call: -
v_call: TRBV20-1
j_call: TRBJ1-2

cdr3_aa: CASSPPDRLSSYNEQFF
cdr3_nt: TGTGCCAGCTCACCACCGGACCGGCTTAGCTCCTACAATGAGCAGTTCTTC
clone_size: -
d_call: -
v_call: TRBV18
j_call: TRBJ2-1

cdr3_aa: CSVELLQAGPPVGIYEQYF
cdr3_nt: TGCAGCGTTGAACTCCTACAAGCGGGACCCCCCGTGGGTATCTACGAGCAGTACTTC
clone_size: -
d_call: TRBD2
v_call: TRBV29-1
j_call: TRBJ2-7

cdr3_aa: CSVSGTSGRADEQYF
cdr3_nt: TGCAGCGTTTCCGGGACTAGCGGGAGGGCCGACGAGCAGTACTTC
clone_size: few
d_call: TRBD2
v_call: TRBV29-1
j_call: TRBJ2-7

cdr3_aa: CASSGPPAGVRTDTQYF
cdr3_nt: TGTGCCAGCAGTGGCCCACCAGCGGGGGTTAGAACAGATACGCAGTATTTT
clone_size: few
d_call: TRBD2
v_call: TRBV2
j_call: TRBJ2-3

cdr3_aa: CASSPEGMRGYTF
cdr3_nt: TGTGCCAGCAGTCCCGAGGGGATGCGAGGCTACACCTTC
clone_size: -
d_call: -
v_call: TRBV2
j_call: TRBJ1-2

cdr3_aa: CASSGGRVYGYTF
cdr3_nt: TGTGCCAGTAGTGGGGGGCGCGTGTATGGCTACACCTTC
clone_size: -
d_call: -
v_call: TRBV19
j_call: TRBJ1-2

cdr3_aa: CATSDLNIPHNEQFF
cdr3_nt: TGTGCCACCAGTGATTTGAATATCCCCCACAATGAGCAGTTCTTC
clone_size: many
d_call: -
v_call: TRBV24-1
j_call: TRBJ2-1

cdr3_aa: CASSRSTDYGYTF
cdr3_nt: TGTGCCAGCAGCCGATCGACAGATTATGGCTACACCTTC
clone_size: -
d_call: -
v_call: TRBV3-1
j_call: TRBJ1-2

cdr3_aa: CASSGGRGQPQRF
cdr3_nt: TGTGCCAGCAGCGGGGGTCGAGGGCAGCCCCAGCGTTTT
clone_size: -
d_call: -
v_call: TRBV5-8
j_call: TRBJ1-5

cdr3_aa: CASSQDRAVQETQYF
cdr3_nt: TGCGCCAGCAGCCAAGATCGGGCAGTCCAAGAGACCCAGTACTTC
clone_size: -
d_call: -
v_call: TRBV4-1
j_call: TRBJ2-5

cdr3_aa: CSVEDRDRGPYEQYF
cdr3_nt: TGCAGCGTTGAAGACCGGGACAGGGGACCCTACGAGCAGTACTTC
clone_size: -
d_call: TRBD1
v_call: TRBV29-1
j_call: TRBJ2-7

cdr3_aa: CASSHDRVNYGYTF
cdr3_nt: TGTGCCAGCAGCCACGACAGGGTTAACTATGGCTACACCTTC
clone_size: many
d_call: TRBD1
v_call: TRBV12-3/TRBV12-4
j_call: TRBJ1-2

cdr3_aa: CASSLYPWGGDRTGELFF
cdr3_nt: TGTGCCAGCAGCCTCTATCCCTGGGGGGGCGATCGAACCGGGGAGCTGTTTTTT
clone_size: few
d_call: -
v_call: TRBV2
j_call: TRBJ2-2

cdr3_aa: CASTFRDFIDEQFF
cdr3_nt: TGTGCCAGCACCTTTCGGGACTTCATAGATGAGCAGTTCTTC
clone_size: many
d_call: -
v_call: TRBV12-3/TRBV12-4
j_call: TRBJ2-1

cdr3_aa: CASSQDTPANTGELFF
cdr3_nt: TGTGCCAGCAGCCAAGATACCCCCGCAAACACCGGGGAGCTGTTTTTT
clone_size: many
d_call: -
v_call: TRBV4-2
j_call: TRBJ2-2

cdr3_aa: CASSLKGETIMDEQFF
cdr3_nt: TGTGCCAGCAGCTTAAAGGGGGAGACCATTATGGATGAGCAGTTCTTC
clone_size: few
d_call: -
v_call: TRBV7-9
j_call: TRBJ2-1

cdr3_aa: CASTQAGATRSEQFF
cdr3_nt: TGTGCCAGCACTCAGGCGGGGGCTACGCGTAGTGAGCAGTTCTTC
clone_size: many
d_call: -
v_call: TRBV6-1
j_call: TRBJ2-1

cdr3_aa: CASSYIQGQGTGSYNEQFF
cdr3_nt: TGTGCCAGCAGCTACATCCAGGGACAGGGGACAGGCTCCTACAATGAGCAGTTCTTC
clone_size: many
d_call: TRBD1
v_call: TRBV6-1
j_call: TRBJ2-1

cdr3_aa: CSARVAGRGGLDNEQFF
cdr3_nt: TGCAGTGCTAGAGTGGCGGGGCGGGGGGGCCTTGACAATGAGCAGTTCTTC
clone_size: few
d_call: TRBD2
v_call: TRBV20-1
j_call: TRBJ2-1

cdr3_aa: CSAGDSDGIYEQYF
cdr3_nt: TGCAGTGCGGGAGACTCCGACGGGATCTACGAGCAGTACTTC
clone_size: -
d_call: -
v_call: TRBV20-1
j_call: TRBJ2-7

cdr3_aa: CASSLGPPQVTLTDTQYF
cdr3_nt: TGTGCCAGCAGCTTAGGACCGCCTCAAGTCACCCTCACAGATACGCAGTATTTT
clone_size: many
d_call: -
v_call: TRBV7-6
j_call: TRBJ2-3

cdr3_aa: CAISLPPRQTSYNEQFF
cdr3_nt: TGTGCCATCAGTCTTCCCCCTAGACAGACTTCCTACAATGAGCAGTTCTTC
clone_size: many
d_call: -
v_call: TRBV10-3
j_call: TRBJ2-1

cdr3_aa: CASSSPRPSGRFYEQYF
cdr3_nt: TGTGCCAGCAGTTCCCCGCGACCATCCGGACGATTCTACGAGCAGTACTTC
clone_size: many
d_call: -
v_call: TRBV28
j_call: TRBJ2-7

cdr3_aa: CASSLDRVETQYF
cdr3_nt: TGTGCTAGCAGCTTGGACAGGGTAGAGACCCAGTACTTC
clone_size: many
d_call: TRBD1
v_call: TRBV11-2
j_call: TRBJ2-5

cdr3_aa: CASSHGDRDSPLHF
cdr3_nt: TGTGCCAGCAGCCATGGCGACAGGGACTCACCCCTCCACTTT
clone_size: -
d_call: TRBD1
v_call: TRBV3-1
j_call: TRBJ1-6

cdr3_aa: CASSSGLAVLTDTQYF
cdr3_nt: TGTGCCAGCAGTTCGGGACTAGCGGTACTCACAGATACGCAGTATTTT
clone_size: -
d_call: TRBD2
v_call: TRBV7-9
j_call: TRBJ2-3

cdr3_aa: CSAMTSGVYEQYF
cdr3_nt: TGCAGTGCTATGACTAGCGGGGTCTACGAGCAGTACTTC
clone_size: -
d_call: TRBD2
v_call: TRBV20-1
j_call: TRBJ2-7

cdr3_aa: CASSPTLGSGRTQETQYF
cdr3_nt: TGTGCCAGCAGCCCGACGCTGGGTAGCGGGAGGACTCAAGAGACCCAGTACTTC
clone_size: many
d_call: TRBD2
v_call: TRBV7-9
j_call: TRBJ2-5

cdr3_aa: CASSFSDRVDNQPQHF
cdr3_nt: TGTGCCAGCAGTTTTTCTGACAGGGTCGACAATCAGCCCCAGCATTTT
clone_size: many
d_call: TRBD1
v_call: TRBV12-3/TRBV12-4
j_call: TRBJ1-5

cdr3_aa: CASSFSDNSPLHF
cdr3_nt: TGTGCCAGCAGCTTTTCGGATAATTCACCCCTCCACTTT
clone_size: many
d_call: -
v_call: TRBV7-2
j_call: TRBJ1-6

cdr3_aa: CASSLRHPRSGRAGGNEQFF
cdr3_nt: TGTGCCAGCAGTCTACGCCACCCCCGAAGCGGGAGGGCCGGTGGGAATGAGCAGTTCTTC
clone_size: many
d_call: TRBD2
v_call: TRBV14
j_call: TRBJ2-1